This TCR beta chain originates from a study of long-term antiretroviral therapy in people with HIV. Whole-study context: There is a gap of about a decade between the earliest samples and the later 2015 immediate-ART recommendation.

Germline CDR1 and CDR2: SGHTS and YDEGEE. The CDR3 consists of 16 residues. The germline V and J ends were trimmed by 2 bases and 4 bases, with 16 bases remaining between them. Study-level findings and limits: Among HIV repertoires, CDR3 length ranges were narrower than those of controls.

Donors each had at least one pre-ART PBMC sample and at least two post-ART ones. Version v3.0 of the immunoSEQ assay was performed at survey level. TCRdb keeps only in-frame clones here, not all; method: immunoSEQ multiplex PCR. The table lists 22,000 or so clones, around 87% of them singletons. About this clone: What it recognizes is unknown.

The receptor's source is a woman aged 45-65 years with HIV. Source: unsorted PBMCs, taken 2.6 years after starting antiretroviral therapy. The chain joins TRBV5-8 to TRBJ1-5; D perhaps matches TRBD1 (5 bases). CDR3 DNA: TGTGCCAGCAGCTTAGGGCAGGGAGGACCAAATCAGCCCCAGCATTTT. Translated: CASSLGQGGPNQPQHF.